These 9 T cell receptor beta chains share one sample of origin, sequenced in a study of OX40 agonist ivuxolimab in advanced cancers. This table comes from immunoSEQ multiplex PCR, and its TCRdb copy is limited to in-frame clones, with some not included. The table lists roughly 80,000 clones, roughly 84% of them singletons. Sample: CD4+ or CD8+ T cells sorted from blood, taken in a trial of the OX40 agonist ivuxolimab. The source is an adult with an advanced solid tumor such as melanoma, head and neck, liver or kidney cancer.

The chain recombines TRBV7-9 with TRBJ2-3; TRBD2 aligns across 11 bases. V shed 5 bases and J 2 bases; nucleotides not matched to a gene: 3. The length of the CDR3 is 15 residues. CDR1 is SEHNR, CDR2 FQNEAQ, per germline (reference sequence). The CDR3 DNA reads TGTGCCAGCAGCCGGGGACTAGCGGACACAGATACGCAGTATTTT. Residues: CASSRGLADTDTQYF.

This clone was counted once. This chain uses TRBV6-1 with TRBJ1-4; a weak D match, TRBD1 (6 bases). Germline CDR1 and CDR2: MNHNS and SASEGT. Trimming took off 7 bases at V and 5 bases at J, with 17 bases between the two ends. The CDR3 runs to 15 residues. The CDR3 coding sequence is TGTGCCAGCACCCAGGGGAGCATAAGGAATGAAAAACTGTTTTTT. Its translation: CASTQGSIRNEKLFF.

The chain carries TRBV29-1 and TRBJ1-3, with D unresolved. This CDR3 is 12 amino acids long. The ends were cut back, 1 base at V and 6 bases at J, with 7 bases in the middle. From germline, CDR1 is SQVTM and CDR2 ANQGSEA. The CDR3 loop reads CSVEGMENTIYF. CDR3 nucleotides: TGCAGCGTTGAAGGCATGGAAAACACCATATATTTT.

The chain employs TRBV27 and TRBJ2-2, with TRBD1 as a possible D gene (5 bases). V was cut by 10 bases and J by 7 bases, with 19 bases left in between. This CDR3 is 14 amino acids long. Germline loops: CDR1 MNHEY, CDR2 SMNVEV (reference sequence). This chain's CDR3 is CAIRTRGRGGELFF. As DNA, the CDR3 is TGTGCCATACGGACCCGCGGTAGGGGCGGGGAGCTGTTTTTT.

The chain recombines TRBV7-2 with TRBJ2-1; no clear D. Germline V gene sequence: CDR1 SGHTA, CDR2 FQGNSA. V lost 5 bases, J lost 5 bases, and 16 bases lay in between. This CDR3 is built from 15 residues. In nucleotides, the CDR3 is TGTGCCAGCAGCCCCAAACGGACGCTTAACAATGAGCAGTTCTTC. Translating it yields CASSPKRTLNNEQFF.

This chain uses TRBV11-3 with TRBJ2-3; 12 bases fit TRBD2. The V and J ends lost 2 bases and 5 bases, in that order; junction bases with no gene match: 2. Germline V gene sequence: CDR1 SGHNT, CDR2 YENEEA. The CDR3 runs 15 residues. CDR3 residues: CASSLRLAGVDTQYF. CDR3 nucleotide sequence: TGTGCCAGCAGCTTAAGACTAGCGGGAGTAGATACGCAGTATTTT.

This clone was counted a few times. V usage is TRBV15 and J usage is TRBJ1-4; D uncertain. CDR1 is LNHNV and CDR2 is YYDKDF in the germline V gene (reference sequence). CDR3 length: 15 residues. V dropped 0 bases and J dropped 4 bases, with 9 bases sitting between them. CDR3 loop: CATSRDGQHNEKLFF. The CDR3 DNA reads TGTGCCACCAGCAGAGATGGGCAGCATAATGAAAAACTGTTTTTT.

This clone was recorded a few times. The chain joins TRBV5-1 to TRBJ1-1; the match to TRBD1 covers 7 bases. The germline V gene has CDR1 SGHRS and CDR2 YFSETQ. The CDR3 is made up of 16 amino acids. The junction had 15 bases not matched to a gene; V was cut back by 3 bases and J by 7 bases. In DNA, the CDR3 is TGCGCCAGCAGCTCCCGACTGACAGGGACCTCCGATGAAGCTTTCTTT. As protein: CASSSRLTGTSDEAFF. The whole variable domain, remainder taken from reference TRBV5-1 and TRBJ1-1, is KAGVTQTPRYLIKTRGQQVTLSCSPISGHRSVSWYQQTPGQGLQFLFEYFSETQRNKGNFPGRFSGRQFSNSRSEMNVSTLELGDSALYLCASSSRLTGTSDEAFFGQGTRLTVV.

V gene TRBV19 combines with J gene TRBJ1-4, with TRBD1 matching over 7 bases. The CDR3 spans 16 residues. J was trimmed by 10 bases and V by 2 bases; bases with no gene match: 13. Germline CDR1 LNHDA, CDR2 SQIVND (reference sequence). The chain's CDR3 is CASSIWRGQVDAKLFF. The CDR3 coding sequence is TGTGCCAGTAGTATATGGAGAGGACAGGTGGATGCAAAACTGTTTTTT. The full variable domain, with the rest looked up from reference TRBV19 and TRBJ1-4, is DGGITQSPKYLFRKEGQNVTLSCEQNLNHDAMYWYRQDPGQGLRLIYYSQIVNDFQKGDIAEGYSVSREKKESFPLTVTSAQKNPTAFYLCASSIWRGQVDAKLFFGSGTQLSVL.